The sequence of this T cell receptor (beta chain) was determined in a study of CD8 T cells in Susac syndrome. Points on this clonotype: The target antigen is unknown.

An amount of RNA that ranged from roughly 0.45 to 1 ug was reverse transcribed with random hexamers. Amplification of TCR beta CDR3 used immunoSEQ multiplex PCR across 54 Vbeta and 13 Jbeta. TCRdb called the immunoSEQ multiplex PCR reads again in MiXCR, with one record for every CDR3 protein. The sample contains approximately 160,000 distinct CDR3 sequences, roughly 94% of which appear only once. The sequenced target, TCR beta, came from blood CD8+ and CD4+ T cells. Germline V gene data show CDR1 as KGHSH and CDR2 as LQKENI. There are 15 residues in the CDR3. The V gene lost 3 bases and the J gene lost 4 bases, with 13 bases spanning the gap. Study-wide points: The study admitted that it had a relatively small number of individuals in its TCR sequencing and HLA analysis.

J is TRBJ1-5 and V is TRBV18, with D maybe TRBD1 (6 bases). The clonotype was recovered from a human donor in good health. Sequences were obtained from CD4+ T cells from PBMCs. The CDR3, as DNA: TGTGCCAGCTCACCGGCGGGGGGCCGTAATCAGCCCCAGCATTTT. Translating gives CASSPAGGRNQPQHF.